The TCR beta chain described here comes from a study of T-cell reconstitution after alpha-beta-depleted transplantation in children. J lost 4 bases, V lost 6 bases, and 8 bases had no gene match. The germline V gene encodes CDR1 SEHNR and CDR2 FQNEAQ (reference sequence). CDR3 length: 14 residues. The library targeted TCRbeta and was prepared with unique molecular identifiers. TCRdb called the PCR reads again in MiXCR, with one record for every CDR3 protein. Of 700,000 to 950,000 distinct CDR3 sequences in the sample, about 16% are singletons; the top ten hold under 6%. V usage is TRBV7-9 and J usage is TRBJ2-7, with 8 bases lining up with TRBD2. The TCR originated in a male patient younger than 18 who had a stem cell transplant for acute lymphoblastic leukemia, so the T cells may come from the graft donor. Here the sequenced sample was PBMCs, mostly from graft donor cells, taken 360 days after TCRalphabeta/CD19-depleted stem cell transplant. DNA for the CDR3: TGTGCCAGCAGAGAGTCAGCGGGAGAGTACGAGCAGTACTTC. Its protein product is CASRESAGEYEQYF.